This TCR beta chain was found in a study of monozygotic twins with inflammatory bowel disease. With regard to this clonotype: Its target is not known.

cDNA for each sample came from eight separate reactions. Using TCRalpha and TCRbeta cDNA, the researchers carried out two nested PCRs that lasted roughly 16 and 10 cycles. Each CDR3 protein gets one entry in TCRdb, which reprocessed the 5' RACE reads and gives no DNA. This sample carries roughly 170,000 distinct CDR3 sequences, with around 7% going to the ten biggest clones. Regarding the study as a whole: A distinction between different T cell subtypes was not possible. Other individuals had fewer clonotypes in common with IBD patients than with healthy twins, especially with disease activity.

The sequencing sample was made of blood. This receptor was taken from a human donor with ulcerative colitis or Crohn's disease, or a healthy co-twin of an affected twin (not recorded which).

CDR3 sequence reads: CASSLSWDRSYNEQFF. J is TRBJ2-1 and V is TRBV27; checking the TCRdb D call of TRBD1 is not possible without DNA. The CDR3 sequence is 16 residues long. Looked up from germline, CDR1 is MNHEY and CDR2 is SMNVEV (reference sequence).